The 12 T cell receptor beta chains presented below share a single source sample, sequenced in a study of blood T cell repertoires in COVID-19. Here immunoSEQ multiplex PCR was the method, and the copy in TCRdb shows in-frame clones only, minus some. The sample has under 85,000 clones; around 80% are singletons. The sample consisted of peripheral blood. These receptor sequences come from a human donor in a cohort sampled during active COVID-19.

The chain recombines TRBV6-6 with TRBJ2-7; tentative D call: TRBD2 (5 bases). CDR3 length equals 12 residues. Trimming took 0 bases from V and 7 from J, leaving 7 bases between them. Germline lookup yields CDR1 MNHNY and CDR2 SVGAGI (reference sequence). The CDR3 region has the DNA TGTGCCAGCAGTTACTCCCCGGGGGAGCAGTACTTC. As protein: CASSYSPGEQYF.

J is TRBJ2-1 and V is TRBV6-5; D unresolved. The CDR3 has 11 residues. Germline CDR1 and CDR2: MNHEY and SVGAGI. Trimming took off 6 bases at V and 7 bases at J, with 7 bases between the two ends. Written as DNA, the CDR3 is TGTGCCAGCAGAATCAGGAATGAGCAGTTCTTC. It codes for CASRIRNEQFF.

The V gene is TRBV15, the J gene TRBJ1-2, with 8 bases matching TRBD1. The V gene end was trimmed by 5 bases and the J gene end by 7 bases; junction bases not matched to a gene: 9. The germline gives CDR1 LNHNV, CDR2 YYDKDF (reference sequence). The CDR3 is 14 residues long. CDR3 region: CATSGQGILRGYTF. CDR3 in DNA: TGTGCCACCAGCGGACAGGGAATCTTGCGTGGCTACACCTTC. Drawing the rest from reference TRBV15 and TRBJ1-2, the complete variable domain is DAMVIQNPRYQVTQFGKPVTLSCSQTLNHNVMYWYQQKSSQAPKLLFHYYDKDFNNEADTPDNFQSRRPNTSFCFLDIRSPGLGDTAMYLCATSGQGILRGYTFGSGTRLTVV.

This chain connects TRBV7-9 to TRBJ2-7; 11 bases are a match to TRBD1. The germline V gene has CDR1 SEHNR and CDR2 FQNEAQ (reference sequence). The CDR3 consists of 15 residues. J lost 4 bases, V lost 4 bases, and 6 bases had no gene match. Here the CDR3 DNA reads TGTGCCAGCAGCTCTGGACAGGGGGCAGCATACGAGCAGTACTTC. Residues: CASSSGQGAAYEQYF.

The chain carries TRBV5-1 and TRBJ2-1, with a weak D call TRBD1 (6 bases). Trimming shortened V by 7 bases and J by 2 bases, and 13 bases separated the two germline ends. CDR1 and CDR2 from the germline V gene are SGHRS and YFSETQ. The CDR3 runs to 14 residues. The CDR3 sequence: CASASAGAYNEQFF. DNA of the CDR3: TGCGCCAGCGCTTCCGCAGGGGCCTACAATGAGCAGTTCTTC.

The gene calls are TRBV5-1 and TRBJ2-2; possible D gene TRBD1, 6 bases. The ends were cut back, 4 bases at V and 8 bases at J, with 18 bases in the middle. CDR3 length: 15 amino acids. CDR1 is SGHRS and CDR2 is YFSETQ in the germline V gene. The CDR3 DNA follows: TGCGCCAGCAGCCAACGGGACATTAAGAAAGGGGAGCTGTTTTTT. Amino acid sequence: CASSQRDIKKGELFF.

V is TRBV27 and J is TRBJ2-1; 8 bases are shared with TRBD1. The germline V gene encodes CDR1 MNHEY and CDR2 SMNVEV (reference sequence). The CDR3 runs to 15 residues. V gave up 6 bases and J gave up 0 bases; unmatched junction bases: 4. The CDR3 DNA is TGTGCCAGCAGGGGACAGGACAGCTCCTACAATGAGCAGTTCTTC. Protein sequence: CASRGQDSSYNEQFF.

The V and J genes are TRBV15 and TRBJ2-3; 9 bases fit TRBD2. V was pared by 1 base and J by 4 bases, with 9 bases of the junction left unmatched. Germline lookup yields CDR1 LNHNV and CDR2 YYDKDF (reference sequence). The CDR3 runs 17 residues. DNA of the CDR3: TGTGCCACCAGCAGAGGCATTTGGCGGGGGGGGGCAGATACGCAGTATTTT. Amino acid sequence: CATSRGIWRGGADTQYF.

The V call is TRBV27, the J call TRBJ2-2; 7 bases are a match to TRBD1. Germline V lookup: CDR1 MNHEY, CDR2 SMNVEV (reference sequence). The length of the CDR3 is 18 residues. Losses at the gene ends were 4 bases for V and 1 base for J; bases not matched to a gene: 12. The CDR3 nucleotides are TGTGCCAGCAGTTCCCTCGACAGGGCTTCGCAGAACACCGGGGAGCTGTTTTTT. This encodes CASSSLDRASQNTGELFF.

The genes are TRBV28 and TRBJ2-2, with D unresolved. Germline-derived CDR1 and CDR2 are MDHEN and SYDVKM. This CDR3 spans 14 amino acids. Trimming removed 2 bases from V and 3 bases from J, with 7 bases in between. CDR3: CASSLVSDTGELFF. CDR3 bases: TGTGCCAGCAGTTTAGTTTCAGACACCGGGGAGCTGTTTTTT. Supplemented by reference TRBV28 and TRBJ2-2, the full variable domain reads DVKVTQSSRYLVKRTGEKVFLECVQDMDHENMFWYRQDPGLGLRLIYFSYDVKMKEKGDIPEGYSVSREKKERFSLILESASTNQTSMYLCASSLVSDTGELFFGEGSRLTVL.

V gene TRBV6-5 combines with J gene TRBJ2-5; TRBD1 agrees at 7 bases. The CDR3 is made up of 13 amino acids. CDR1 and CDR2 from the germline V gene are MNHEY and SVGAGI. Trimming removed 7 bases from V and 5 bases from J; junction bases left unmatched: 7. CDR3 bases: TGTGCCAGCATAAAGGGGGCCTGGGAGACCCAGTACTTC. Protein: CASIKGAWETQYF.

This chain connects TRBV5-1 to TRBJ2-1; 10 nucleotides agree with TRBD2. Trimming removed 2 bases from V and 5 bases from J; junction bases left unmatched: 4. Germline CDR1 reads SGHRS; CDR2 reads YFSETQ. The CDR3 is made up of 15 amino acids. The CDR3 nucleotides read TGCGCCAGCAGCTTCACAGCGGGGGGGAACAATGAGCAGTTCTTC. This codes for CASSFTAGGNNEQFF.